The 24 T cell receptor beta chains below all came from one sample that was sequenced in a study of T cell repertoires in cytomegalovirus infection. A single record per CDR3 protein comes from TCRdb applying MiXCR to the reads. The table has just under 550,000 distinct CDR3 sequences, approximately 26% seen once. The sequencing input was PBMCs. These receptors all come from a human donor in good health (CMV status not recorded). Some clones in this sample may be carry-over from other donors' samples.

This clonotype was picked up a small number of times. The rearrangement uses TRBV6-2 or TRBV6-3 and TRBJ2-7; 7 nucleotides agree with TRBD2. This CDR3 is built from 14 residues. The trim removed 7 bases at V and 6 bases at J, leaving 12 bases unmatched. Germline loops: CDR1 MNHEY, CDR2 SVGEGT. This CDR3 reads CASTTTSSAGEQYV. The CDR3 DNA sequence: TGTGCCAGCACCACGACTAGCAGCGCGGGCGAGCAGTACGTC.

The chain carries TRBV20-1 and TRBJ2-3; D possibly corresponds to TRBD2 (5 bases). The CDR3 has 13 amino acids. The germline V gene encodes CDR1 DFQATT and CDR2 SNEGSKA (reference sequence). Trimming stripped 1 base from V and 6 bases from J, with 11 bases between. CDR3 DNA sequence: TGCAGTGCTAGAGTCGATTCGGGGGATACGCAGTATTTT. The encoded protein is CSARVDSGDTQYF.

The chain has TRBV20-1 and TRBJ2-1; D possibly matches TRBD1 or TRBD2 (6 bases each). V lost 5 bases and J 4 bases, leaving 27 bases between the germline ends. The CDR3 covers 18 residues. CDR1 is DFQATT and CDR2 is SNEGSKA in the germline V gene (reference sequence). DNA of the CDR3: TGCAGTGCTCCCGGTGTCTTGGCGGGACAAAATAAATACAATGAGCAGTTCTTC. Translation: CSAPGVLAGQNKYNEQFF.

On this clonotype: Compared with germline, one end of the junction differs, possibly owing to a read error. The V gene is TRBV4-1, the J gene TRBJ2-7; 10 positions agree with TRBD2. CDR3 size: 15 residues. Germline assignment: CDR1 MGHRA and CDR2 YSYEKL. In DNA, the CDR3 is TGTGCCAGCAGCCAAGAACCTAGCGGGAGCTACGAGCAGTACTTC. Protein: CASSQEPSGSYEQYF.

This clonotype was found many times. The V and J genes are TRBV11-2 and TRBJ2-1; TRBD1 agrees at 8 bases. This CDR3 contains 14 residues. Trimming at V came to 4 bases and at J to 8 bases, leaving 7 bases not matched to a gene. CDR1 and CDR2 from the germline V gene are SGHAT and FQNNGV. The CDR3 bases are TGTGCCAGCAGCTCCTTCGACAGGGGCTATGAGCAGTTCTTC. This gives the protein CASSSFDRGYEQFF.

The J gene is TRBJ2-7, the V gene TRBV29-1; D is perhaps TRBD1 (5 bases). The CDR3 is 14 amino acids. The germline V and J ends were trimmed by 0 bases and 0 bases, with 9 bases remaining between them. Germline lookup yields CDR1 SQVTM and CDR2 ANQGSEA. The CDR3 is CSVEDIRGSYEQYF. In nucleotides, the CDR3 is TGCAGCGTTGAAGATATTAGGGGCTCCTACGAGCAGTACTTC.

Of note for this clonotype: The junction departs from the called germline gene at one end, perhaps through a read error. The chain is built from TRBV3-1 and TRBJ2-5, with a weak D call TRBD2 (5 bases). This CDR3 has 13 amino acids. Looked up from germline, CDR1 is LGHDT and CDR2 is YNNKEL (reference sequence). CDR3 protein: CASSQYVSGTTHF. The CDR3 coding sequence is TGTGCCAGCAGCCAATACGTAAGCGGCACTACCCACTTC.

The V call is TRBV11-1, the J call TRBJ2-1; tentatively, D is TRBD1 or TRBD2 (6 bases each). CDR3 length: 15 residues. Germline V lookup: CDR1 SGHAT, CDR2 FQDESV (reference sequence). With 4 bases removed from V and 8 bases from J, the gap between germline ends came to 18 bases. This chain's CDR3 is CASSSSAQRGYEQFF. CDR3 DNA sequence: TGTGCCAGCAGCTCTAGCGCCCAAAGGGGGTATGAGCAGTTCTTC.

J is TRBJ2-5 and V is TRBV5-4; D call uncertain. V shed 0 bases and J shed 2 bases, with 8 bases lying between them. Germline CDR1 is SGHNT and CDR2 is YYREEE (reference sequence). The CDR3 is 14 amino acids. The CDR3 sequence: CASSLVTVQETQYF. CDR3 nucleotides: TGTGCCAGCAGCTTGGTTACGGTACAAGAGACCCAGTACTTC.

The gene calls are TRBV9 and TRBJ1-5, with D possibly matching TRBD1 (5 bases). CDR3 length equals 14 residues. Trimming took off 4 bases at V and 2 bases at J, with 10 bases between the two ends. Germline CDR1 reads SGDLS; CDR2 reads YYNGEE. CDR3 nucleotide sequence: TGTGCCAGCAGCCCCACCAGGGGCAATCAGCCCCAGCATTTT. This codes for CASSPTRGNQPQHF.

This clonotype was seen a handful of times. CDR3 sequence reads: CASKVRSGAALNTEAFF. The CDR3 DNA follows: TGTGCCAGCAAGGTTCGTTCGGGCGCCGCGCTGAACACTGAAGCTTTCTTT. The gene calls are TRBV6-1 and TRBJ1-1; D ambiguous. Germline V CDR1 and CDR2: MNHNS, SASEGT. This CDR3 is 17 amino acids long. The V end lost 7 bases, the J end lost 0 bases, and 21 bases lay between the germline ends.

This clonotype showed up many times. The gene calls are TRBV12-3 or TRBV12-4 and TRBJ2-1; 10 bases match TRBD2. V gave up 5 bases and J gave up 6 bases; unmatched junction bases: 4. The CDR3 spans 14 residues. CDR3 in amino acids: CASSGLAVLNEQFF. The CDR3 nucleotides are TGTGCCAGCAGTGGACTAGCGGTTCTCAATGAGCAGTTCTTC.

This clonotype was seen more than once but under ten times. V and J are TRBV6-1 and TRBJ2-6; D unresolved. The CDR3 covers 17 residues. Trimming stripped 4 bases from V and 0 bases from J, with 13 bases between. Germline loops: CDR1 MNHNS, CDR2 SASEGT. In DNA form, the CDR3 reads TGTGCCAGCAGTGGACGCTTAGCCGTCTCTGGGGCCAACGTCCTGACTTTC. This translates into CASSGRLAVSGANVLTF.

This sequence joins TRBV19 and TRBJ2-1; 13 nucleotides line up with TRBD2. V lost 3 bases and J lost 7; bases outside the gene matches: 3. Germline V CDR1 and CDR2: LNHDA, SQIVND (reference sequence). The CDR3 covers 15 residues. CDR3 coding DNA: TGTGCCAGTAGTATCAGGACTAGCGGGAGTAATGAGCAGTTCTTC. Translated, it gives CASSIRTSGSNEQFF.

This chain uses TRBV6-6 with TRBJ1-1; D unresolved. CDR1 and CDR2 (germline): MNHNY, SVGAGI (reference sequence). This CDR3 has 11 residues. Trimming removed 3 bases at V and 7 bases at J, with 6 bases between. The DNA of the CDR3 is TGTGCCAGCAGTTATCGAGTTGAAGCTTTCTTT. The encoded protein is CASSYRVEAFF.

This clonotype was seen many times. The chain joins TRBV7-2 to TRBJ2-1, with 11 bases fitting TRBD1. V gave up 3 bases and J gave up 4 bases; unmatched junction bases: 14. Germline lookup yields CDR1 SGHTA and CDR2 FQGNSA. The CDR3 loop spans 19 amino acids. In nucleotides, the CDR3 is TGTGCCAGCAGCTTGTTAGGACAGGGGGCACCGTTGGGATACAATGAGCAGTTCTTC. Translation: CASSLLGQGAPLGYNEQFF.

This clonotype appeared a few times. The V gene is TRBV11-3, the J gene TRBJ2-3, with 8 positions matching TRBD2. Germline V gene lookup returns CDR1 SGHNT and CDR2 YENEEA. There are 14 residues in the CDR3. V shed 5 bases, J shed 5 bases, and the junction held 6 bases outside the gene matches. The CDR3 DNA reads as TGTGCCAGCAGCCGAGCGGGAGTGGTAGATACGCAGTATTTT. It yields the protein CASSRAGVVDTQYF. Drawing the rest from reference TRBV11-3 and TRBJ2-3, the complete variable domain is EAGVVQSPRYKIIEKKQPVAFWCNPISGHNTLYWYLQNLGQGPELLIRYENEEAVDDSQLPKDRFSAERLKGVDSTLKIQPAELGDSAVYLCASSRAGVVDTQYFGPGTRLTVL.

The chain's CDR3 is CASSLADSVYEQYV. The CDR3 DNA reads as TGTGCCAGCAGCTTAGCGGACAGTGTCTACGAGCAGTACGTC. The chain couples TRBV7-8 to TRBJ2-7; tentatively, D is TRBD1 (6 bases). This CDR3 has 14 residues. V was shortened by 0 bases and J by 3 bases, with 9 bases between the two germline ends. In germline, CDR1 is SGHVS, CDR2 FQNEAQ.

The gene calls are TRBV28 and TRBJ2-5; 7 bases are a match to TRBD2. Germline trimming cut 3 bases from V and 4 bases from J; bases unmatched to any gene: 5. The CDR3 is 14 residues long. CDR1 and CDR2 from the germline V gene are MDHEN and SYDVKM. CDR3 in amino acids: CASSLAGVVETQYF. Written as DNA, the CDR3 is TGTGCCAGCAGTTTGGCGGGAGTTGTAGAGACCCAGTACTTC.

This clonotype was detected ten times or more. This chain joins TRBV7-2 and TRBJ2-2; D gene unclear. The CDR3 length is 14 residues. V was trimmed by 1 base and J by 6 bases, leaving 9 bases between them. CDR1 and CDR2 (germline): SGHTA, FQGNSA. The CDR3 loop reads CASSLEGPPGELFF. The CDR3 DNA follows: TGTGCCAGCAGCTTAGAGGGCCCCCCCGGGGAGCTGTTTTTT.

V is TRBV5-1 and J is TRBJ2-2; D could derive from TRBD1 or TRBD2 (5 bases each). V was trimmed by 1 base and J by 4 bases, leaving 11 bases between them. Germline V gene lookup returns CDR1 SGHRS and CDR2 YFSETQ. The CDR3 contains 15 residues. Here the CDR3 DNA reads TGCGCCAGCAGCTTGTGGGGGAGCTCCACCGGGGAGCTGTTTTTT. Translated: CASSLWGSSTGELFF. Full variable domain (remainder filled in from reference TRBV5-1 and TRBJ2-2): KAGVTQTPRYLIKTRGQQVTLSCSPISGHRSVSWYQQTPGQGLQFLFEYFSETQRNKGNFPGRFSGRQFSNSRSEMNVSTLELGDSALYLCASSLWGSSTGELFFGEGSRLTVL.

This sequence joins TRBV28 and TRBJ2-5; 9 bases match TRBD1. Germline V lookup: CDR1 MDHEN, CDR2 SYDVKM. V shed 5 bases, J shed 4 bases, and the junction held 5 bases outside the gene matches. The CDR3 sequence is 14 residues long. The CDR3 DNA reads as TGTGCCAGCAGTGAAAACAGGGGGCGAGAGACCCAGTACTTC. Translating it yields CASSENRGRETQYF.

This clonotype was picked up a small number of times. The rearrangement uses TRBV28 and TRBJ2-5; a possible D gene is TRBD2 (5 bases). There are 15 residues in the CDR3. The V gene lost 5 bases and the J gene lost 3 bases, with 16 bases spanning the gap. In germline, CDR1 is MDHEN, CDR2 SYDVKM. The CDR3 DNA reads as TGTGCCAGCAGTATACCCCGAGCGGAAAAAGAGACCCAGTACTTC. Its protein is CASSIPRAEKETQYF.

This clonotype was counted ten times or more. The CDR3 is CASSLSTGGMSETQYF. The CDR3 DNA reads as TGTGCCAGCAGCCTCTCGACAGGGGGCATGTCGGAGACCCAGTACTTC. This sequence joins TRBV7-8 and TRBJ2-5; 10 nucleotides align to TRBD1. CDR3 length: 16 amino acids. Unmatched junction bases numbered 11, after V lost 5 bases and J lost 5 bases. In germline, CDR1 is SGHVS, CDR2 FQNEAQ.